The 15 T cell receptor beta chains below come from one sample, sequenced in a study of T-cell reconstitution after alpha-beta-depleted transplantation in children. Unique molecular identifiers were incorporated into the prepared TCRbeta library. TCRdb independently ran MiXCR on the PCR reads; one entry per CDR3 protein. The table has 500,000 to 750,000 distinct CDR3 sequences, 25% to 30% seen once. The source material was PBMCs, sampled before TCRalphabeta/CD19-depleted stem cell transplant. The receptors stem from a boy under three years old with Wiskott-Aldrich syndrome, due to receive a stem cell transplant.

V is TRBV20-1 and J is TRBJ2-5; 9 positions agree with TRBD2. Trimming cost V 0 bases and J 2 bases; bases outside gene matches: 4. Looked up from germline, CDR1 is DFQATT and CDR2 is SNEGSKA (reference sequence). The CDR3 covers 15 residues. The CDR3 loop is CSARDPSGNQETQYF. The CDR3 region has the DNA TGCAGTGCTAGAGATCCTAGCGGGAATCAAGAGACCCAGTACTTC.

This clonotype showed up just once. The chain joins TRBV20-1 to TRBJ2-1, with D perhaps matching TRBD1 (5 bases). V lost 8 bases and J 4 bases, leaving 15 bases between the germline ends. The CDR3 contains 13 residues. CDR1 and CDR2 (germline): DFQATT, SNEGSKA (reference sequence). The CDR3 sequence is CSPTRGRYNEQFF. Written as DNA, the CDR3 is TGCAGTCCCACAAGGGGCCGATACAATGAGCAGTTCTTC.

This clonotype came up a few times. The gene calls are TRBV9 and TRBJ2-2; D remains unclear. The CDR3 has 14 amino acids. Trimming cost V 2 bases and J 0 bases, with 5 bases left between them. From germline, CDR1 is SGDLS and CDR2 YYNGEE. CDR3 sequence: CASSVPANTGELFF. Written as DNA, the CDR3 is TGTGCCAGCAGCGTTCCCGCGAACACCGGGGAGCTGTTTTTT.

This sequence joins TRBV28 and TRBJ1-5, with TRBD1 identical over 12 bases. V gave up 3 bases and J gave up 7 bases; unmatched junction bases: 7. Germline V CDR1 and CDR2: MDHEN, SYDVKM. This CDR3 has 16 amino acids. The CDR3 bases are TGTGCCAGCAGTTTTTTAACGGGACAGGGGGCCCAGCCCCAGCATTTT. This codes for CASSFLTGQGAQPQHF.

This clonotype showed up just a few times. The rearrangement links TRBV4-2 to TRBJ2-2; D not resolved. V gave up 1 base and J gave up 6 bases, with 6 bases separating them. This CDR3 contains 13 residues. Per germline, CDR1 LGHNA and CDR2 YNFKEQ. CDR3 sequence reads: CASSQVGPGELFF. In DNA, the CDR3 is TGTGCCAGCAGCCAAGTCGGGCCCGGGGAGCTGTTTTTT.

The chain employs TRBV29-1 and TRBJ2-5; 7 bases agree with TRBD1. Germline assignment: CDR1 SQVTM and CDR2 ANQGSEA. The CDR3 consists of 12 residues. V lost 7 bases and J lost 5; bases outside the gene matches: 7. The CDR3, as DNA: TGCAGCGCTAATAGGGGGCAGGAGACCCAGTACTTC. Its translation is CSANRGQETQYF.

In this sample, this clonotype turned up once. This chain joins TRBV20-1 and TRBJ2-1; TRBD2 matches 7 bases. The CDR3 contains 13 residues. In germline, CDR1 is DFQATT, CDR2 SNEGSKA (reference sequence). V lost 3 bases, J lost 4 bases, and 3 bases stayed unmatched. CDR3 sequence: CSASGTKYNEQFF. CDR3 in DNA: TGCAGTGCTAGCGGGACTAAATACAATGAGCAGTTCTTC.

The chain recombines TRBV5-6 with TRBJ2-1; 7 bases are a match to TRBD2. Germline CDR1 and CDR2: SGHDT and YYEEEE. The CDR3 is 15 residues long. J gave up 8 bases and V 1 base, and 9 bases lay outside the gene matches. This CDR3 reads CASSLFGGGPYEQFF. The CDR3 region has the DNA TGTGCCAGCAGCTTGTTTGGGGGAGGGCCCTATGAGCAGTTCTTC.

Comment on this clonotype: One end of the junction varies from germline; a read error may be responsible. The chain has TRBV7-2 and TRBJ2-7, with D maybe TRBD1 (5 bases). Germline lookup yields CDR1 SGHTA and CDR2 FQGNSA. The length of the CDR3 is 11 residues. CDR3: CASSLVGPGLF. CDR3 in DNA: TGTGCCAGCAGCTTAGTTGGGCCAGGGCTCTTC.

Comment on this clonotype: The CDR3 end shows no conserved phenylalanine or tryptophan, and so a read error is likely. The limits of the CDR3 on the DNA are not certain, so only TCRdb's listed CDR3 is given. This chain's CDR3 is CASSITAVGQQSVML. This chain connects TRBV19 to TRBJ2-1; TRBD2 is taken as the D call from the table, unchecked against the DNA. The germline CDR1 and CDR2 sequences are LNHDA and SQIVND (reference sequence). Counting both end residues, the CDR3 totals 15 amino acids.

This clonotype was seen a few times. The V and J genes are TRBV27 and TRBJ2-3; the D is unclear. Germline V gives CDR1 MNHEY, CDR2 SMNVEV (reference sequence). The length of the CDR3 is 12 residues. With 4 bases removed from V and 3 bases from J, the gap between germline ends came to 5 bases. The CDR3 DNA reads TGTGCCAGCAGTTCGCGGACAGATACGCAGTATTTT. It codes for CASSSRTDTQYF.

In this sample, this clonotype turned up a few times. The chain has TRBV20-1 and TRBJ1-3, with D possibly matching TRBD1 (6 bases). Germline CDR1 reads DFQATT; CDR2 reads SNEGSKA (reference sequence). CDR3 length: 15 amino acids. Here the CDR3 DNA reads TGCGGGGTCACAGGGAGCGCTGACTCTGGAAACACCATATATTTT. It encodes CGVTGSADSGNTIYF.

This clonotype was found a few times. The chain is built from TRBV20-1 and TRBJ1-2; D not resolved. This CDR3 is 13 amino acids long. Germline assignment: CDR1 DFQATT and CDR2 SNEGSKA (reference sequence). V dropped 2 bases and J dropped 2 bases, with 9 bases sitting between them. CDR3 nucleotides: TGCAGTGCTAGAACCCGAATGAACTATGGCTACACCTTC. This codes for CSARTRMNYGYTF.

The chain joins TRBV12-3 or TRBV12-4 to TRBJ2-1; D is undetermined. The CDR3 extends over 12 amino acids. V was clipped by 3 bases and J by 7 bases, with 7 bases between them. The CDR3 loop reads CASSFRPNEQFF. CDR3 sequence (DNA): TGTGCCAGCAGTTTCCGTCCGAATGAGCAGTTCTTC.

This clonotype occurred a few times. The chain uses TRBV3-1 and TRBJ2-7; possible D gene TRBD2, 5 bases. The length of the CDR3 is 15 residues. Germline assignment: CDR1 LGHDT and CDR2 YNNKEL (reference sequence). Trimming shortened V by 0 bases and J by 9 bases, and 18 bases separated the two germline ends. CDR3 sequence (DNA): TGTGCCAGCAGCCAAGATCGGGGTCCCACGCGCGGGCAGTACTTC. This translates into CASSQDRGPTRGQYF.